Below, one T cell receptor beta chain is given with its context. The sample originates from a study of blood T cell repertoires in COVID-19. On the study more broadly: The origin of the acute and convalescent COVID-19 samples was the United States, Italy and Spain. T cells, B-cell-depleted T cells, or PBMCs provided the cDNA or gDNA that served as material.

In the original processing: Counts of nucleated cells, estimated from reference gene primer amplification, were obtained. TCRdb keeps only in-frame clones here, not all; method: immunoSEQ multiplex PCR. D and trimming come from the DNA, and the V and J calls and clone size come from that table. The repertoire holds some 100,000 clones, with nearly 85% as singletons. There are 14 residues in the CDR3. V lost 5 bases to trimming and J lost 7 bases, with 17 bases between them. Germline CDR1 and CDR2: SGHTA and FQGTGA. The V gene is TRBV7-3, the J gene TRBJ1-2; a weak D match, TRBD1 (5 bases). Sequencing input: peripheral blood. The TCR comes from a woman aged 45-65 years with acute or convalescent COVID-19. The CDR3 nucleotides are TGTGCCAGCAGCCCCGAGAGCTTGGGGCCTGGCTACACCTTC. This encodes CASSPESLGPGYTF.